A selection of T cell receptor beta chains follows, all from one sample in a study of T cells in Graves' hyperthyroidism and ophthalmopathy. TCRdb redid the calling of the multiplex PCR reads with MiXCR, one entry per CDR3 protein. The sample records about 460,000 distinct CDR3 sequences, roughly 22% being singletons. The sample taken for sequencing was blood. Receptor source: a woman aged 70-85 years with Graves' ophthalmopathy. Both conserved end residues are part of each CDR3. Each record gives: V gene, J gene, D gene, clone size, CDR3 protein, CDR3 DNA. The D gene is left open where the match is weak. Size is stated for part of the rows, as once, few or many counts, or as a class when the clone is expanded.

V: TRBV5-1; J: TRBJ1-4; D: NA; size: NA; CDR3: CASSFGRAREKLFF; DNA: TGCGCCAGCAGCTTCGGGAGGGCGCGGGAAAAACTGTTTTTT
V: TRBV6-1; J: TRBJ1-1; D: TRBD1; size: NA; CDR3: CASSSGQGRWEAFF; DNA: TGTGCCAGCAGCTCTGGACAGGGTCGTTGGGAAGCTTTCTTT
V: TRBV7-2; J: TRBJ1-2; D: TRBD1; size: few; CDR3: CASSLSGTGGFGGYTF; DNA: TGTGCCAGCAGCTTATCCGGGACAGGGGGATTTGGCGGCTACACCTTC
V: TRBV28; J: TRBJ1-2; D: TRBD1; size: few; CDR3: CASSLGGQGEFYGYTF; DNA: TGTGCCAGCAGTTTAGGGGGACAGGGGGAGTTCTATGGCTACACCTTC
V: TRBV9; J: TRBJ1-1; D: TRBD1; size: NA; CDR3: CASSETGANTEAFF; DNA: TGTGCCAGCAGCGAGACAGGGGCCAACACTGAAGCTTTCTTT
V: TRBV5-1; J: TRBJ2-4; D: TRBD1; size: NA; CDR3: CASSWDREGAKNIQYF; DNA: TGCGCCAGCAGCTGGGACAGGGAAGGGGCCAAAAACATTCAGTACTTC
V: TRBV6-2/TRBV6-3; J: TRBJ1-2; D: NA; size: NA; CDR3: CASSRVRASNYGYTF; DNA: TGTGCCAGCAGCCGGGTGCGGGCCTCTAACTATGGCTACACCTTC
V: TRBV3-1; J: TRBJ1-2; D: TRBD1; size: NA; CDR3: CASSRYRDRGYGYTF; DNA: TGTGCCAGCAGCCGATACCGGGACAGGGGCTATGGCTACACCTTC
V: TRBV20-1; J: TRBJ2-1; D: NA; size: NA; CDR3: CSARRKNGDNEQFF; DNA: TGCAGTGCCAGGAGGAAAAATGGAGACAATGAGCAGTTCTTC
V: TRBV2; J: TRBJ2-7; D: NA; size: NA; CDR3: CASSGRAKPYEQYF; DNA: TGTGCCAGCAGTGGCAGGGCCAAACCCTACGAGCAGTACTTC
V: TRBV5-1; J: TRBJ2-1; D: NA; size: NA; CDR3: CASSLDARSNEQFF; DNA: TGCGCCAGCAGCTTGGACGCCCGATCAAATGAGCAGTTCTTC
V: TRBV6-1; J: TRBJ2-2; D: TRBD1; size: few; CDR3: CASSPGQGWAGELFF; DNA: TGTGCCAGCAGTCCGGGACAGGGTTGGGCCGGGGAGCTGTTTTTT
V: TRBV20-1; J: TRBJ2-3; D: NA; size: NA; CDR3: CSAPPPGGLAGRYADTQYF; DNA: TGCAGTGCCCCTCCCCCAGGGGGCCTAGCGGGAAGGTATGCAGATACGCAGTATTTT
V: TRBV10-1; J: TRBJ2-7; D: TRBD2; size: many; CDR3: CASSESVAGIYEQYF; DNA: TGCGCCAGCAGTGAATCGGTAGCGGGCATCTACGAGCAGTACTTC
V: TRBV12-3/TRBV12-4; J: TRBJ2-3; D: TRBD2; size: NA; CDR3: CASSFGLAGGADTQYF; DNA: TGTGCCAGCAGTTTCGGACTAGCGGGAGGGGCAGATACGCAGTATTTT
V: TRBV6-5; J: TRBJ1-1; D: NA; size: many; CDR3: CASSYSAATEAFF; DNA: TGTGCCAGCAGTTACTCTGCGGCCACTGAAGCTTTCTTT
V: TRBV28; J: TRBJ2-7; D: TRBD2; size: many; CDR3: CASSSTGTTNAYEQYF; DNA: TGTGCCAGCAGTTCGACCGGGACTACGAACGCCTACGAGCAGTACTTC
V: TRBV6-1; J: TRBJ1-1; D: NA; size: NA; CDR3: CASTWAPVNTEAFF; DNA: TGTGCCAGCACATGGGCCCCTGTGAACACTGAAGCTTTCTTT
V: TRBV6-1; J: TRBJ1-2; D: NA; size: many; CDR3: CASSERPVVGYTF; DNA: TGTGCCAGCAGTGAGAGGCCAGTGGTCGGCTACACCTTC
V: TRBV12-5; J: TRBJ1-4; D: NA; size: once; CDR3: CASGSPPANEKLFF; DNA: TGTGCTAGTGGTTCCCCCCCCGCGAATGAAAAACTGTTTTTT
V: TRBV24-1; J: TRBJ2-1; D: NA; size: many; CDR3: CATSDPPGEQFF; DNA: TGTGCCACCAGTGATCCCCCCGGCGAGCAGTTCTTC
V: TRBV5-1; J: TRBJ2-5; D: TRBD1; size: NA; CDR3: CASSSGQGIQTQYF; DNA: TGCGCCAGCAGCAGCGGACAGGGGATACAGACCCAGTACTTC
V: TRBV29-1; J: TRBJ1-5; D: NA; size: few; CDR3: CSVAWGNQPQHF; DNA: TGCAGCGTTGCTTGGGGCAATCAGCCCCAGCATTTT
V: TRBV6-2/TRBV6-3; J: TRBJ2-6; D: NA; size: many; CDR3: CASSYSGANVLTF; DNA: TGTGCCAGCAGTTACTCTGGGGCCAACGTCCTGACTTTC
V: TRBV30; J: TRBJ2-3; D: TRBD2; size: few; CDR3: CAWSPRLGLAGVDTQYF; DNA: TGTGCCTGGAGTCCCCGTCTAGGACTAGCGGGAGTGGATACGCAGTATTTT
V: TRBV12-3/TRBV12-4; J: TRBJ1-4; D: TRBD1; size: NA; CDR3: CASSLTGVWEKLFF; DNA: TGTGCCAGCAGTTTGACAGGGGTATGGGAAAAACTGTTTTTT
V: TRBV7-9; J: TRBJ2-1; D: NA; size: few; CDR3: CASSLGGFYNEQFF; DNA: TGTGCCAGCAGCCTTGGAGGATTCTACAATGAGCAGTTCTTC
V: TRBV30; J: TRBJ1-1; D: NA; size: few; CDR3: CAWRFLGGNTEAFF; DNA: TGTGCCTGGAGATTTTTAGGAGGGAACACTGAAGCTTTCTTT
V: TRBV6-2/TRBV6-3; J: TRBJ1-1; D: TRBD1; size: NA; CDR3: CASRPDGTVNTEAFF; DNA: TGTGCCAGCAGGCCCGACGGGACAGTGAACACTGAAGCTTTCTTT
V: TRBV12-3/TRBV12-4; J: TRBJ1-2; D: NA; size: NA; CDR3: CASSLRGGPGYTF; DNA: TGTGCCAGCAGTTTACGAGGGGGGCCTGGCTACACCTTC
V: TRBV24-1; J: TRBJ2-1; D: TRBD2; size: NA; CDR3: CATSDTGLAYEQFF; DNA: TGTGCCACCAGTGACACGGGACTAGCCTATGAGCAGTTCTTC
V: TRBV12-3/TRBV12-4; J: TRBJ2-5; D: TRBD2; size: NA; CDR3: CAISEGTSGARPETQYF; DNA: TGTGCCATCAGTGAGGGGACTAGCGGGGCCCGGCCGGAGACCCAGTACTTC
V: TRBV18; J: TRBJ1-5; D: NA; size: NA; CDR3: CASSPEGSIPQPQHF; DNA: TGTGCCAGCTCACCTGAGGGGAGCATACCTCAGCCCCAGCATTTT
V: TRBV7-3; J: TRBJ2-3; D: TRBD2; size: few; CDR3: CASSLTSLAGVSTDTQYF; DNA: TGTGCCAGCAGCTTAACTAGTCTAGCGGGAGTAAGCACAGATACGCAGTATTTT
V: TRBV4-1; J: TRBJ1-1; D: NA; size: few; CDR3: CASSQVSLNTEAFF; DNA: TGCGCCAGCAGCCAAGTGTCCCTGAACACTGAAGCTTTCTTT
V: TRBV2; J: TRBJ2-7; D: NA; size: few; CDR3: CASSEEAGLRYEQYF; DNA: TGTGCCAGCAGTGAAGAGGCCGGGTTAAGGTACGAGCAGTACTTC
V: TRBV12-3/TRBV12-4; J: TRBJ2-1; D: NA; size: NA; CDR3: CASSLDQYNEQFF; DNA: TGTGCCAGCAGTTTGGACCAGTACAATGAGCAGTTCTTC
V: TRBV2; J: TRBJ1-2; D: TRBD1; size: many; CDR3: CASSETGDGYTF; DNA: TGTGCCAGCAGCGAGACAGGGGATGGCTACACCTTC
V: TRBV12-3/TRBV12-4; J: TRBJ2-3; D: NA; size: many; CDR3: CASSDWTSPGVTQYF; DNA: TGTGCCAGCAGTGACTGGACCTCTCCAGGGGTGACGCAGTATTTT
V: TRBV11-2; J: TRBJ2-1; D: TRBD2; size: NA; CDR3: CASSLRTSGRLYNEQFF; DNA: TGTGCCAGCAGCCTGAGGACTAGCGGGAGGCTCTACAATGAGCAGTTCTTC
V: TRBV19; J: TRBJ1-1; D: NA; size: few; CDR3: CASSAAVTGFEAFF; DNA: TGTGCCAGTAGTGCCGCCGTCACAGGTTTTGAAGCTTTCTTT
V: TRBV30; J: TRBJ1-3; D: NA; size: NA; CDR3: CAWSGTGNTIYF; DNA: TGTGCCTGGAGTGGAACTGGAAACACCATATATTTT
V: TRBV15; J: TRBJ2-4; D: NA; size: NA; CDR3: CATKEDTKNIQYF; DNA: TGTGCCACCAAGGAAGACACAAAAAACATTCAGTACTTC
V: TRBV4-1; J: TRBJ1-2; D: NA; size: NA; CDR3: CASSRGRVGGYTF; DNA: TGCGCCAGCAGCCGAGGGAGGGTGGGCGGCTACACCTTC
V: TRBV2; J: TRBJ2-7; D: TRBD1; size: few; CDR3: CASSDQQGARQYF; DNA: TGTGCCAGCAGTGATCAACAGGGGGCACGGCAGTACTTC
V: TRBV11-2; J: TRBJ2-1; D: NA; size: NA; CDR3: CASTRTTPGSLFHNEQFF; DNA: TGTGCCAGCACCCGGACTACCCCCGGCAGCCTCTTCCACAATGAGCAGTTCTTC
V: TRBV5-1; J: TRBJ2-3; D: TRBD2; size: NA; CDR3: CASSLGTAGGSTDTQYF; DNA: TGCGCCAGCAGCTTGGGGACTGCGGGAGGGAGCACAGATACGCAGTATTTT
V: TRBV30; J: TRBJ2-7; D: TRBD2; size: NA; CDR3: CAWRAAGVLNGQYF; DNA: TGTGCCTGGAGGGCAGCGGGAGTGTTAAATGGGCAGTACTTC
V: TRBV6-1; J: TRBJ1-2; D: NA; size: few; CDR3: CASSEASHHYGYTF; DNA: TGTGCCAGCAGTGAAGCATCGCATCACTATGGCTACACCTTC
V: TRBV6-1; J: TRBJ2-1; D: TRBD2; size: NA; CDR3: CASSYAGRYNEQFF; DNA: TGTGCCAGCAGCTACGCCGGGAGGTACAATGAGCAGTTCTTC
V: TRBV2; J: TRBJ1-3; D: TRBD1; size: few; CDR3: CASSPRTGTGNTIYF; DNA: TGTGCCAGCAGTCCCAGGACAGGGACTGGAAACACCATATATTTT
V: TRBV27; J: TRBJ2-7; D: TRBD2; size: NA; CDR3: CASSPLAGGPHEQYF; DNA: TGTGCCAGCAGTCCACTAGCGGGAGGGCCTCACGAGCAGTACTTC